The 16 T cell receptor beta chains below were found in one sample sequenced in a study of T cell changes during pregnancy in multiple sclerosis. Sequencing used immunoSEQ multiplex PCR; TCRdb keeps in-frame clones, though not all of them. The table lists about 42,000 clones, around four fifths of them singletons. The material sequenced was CD4+ T cells from peripheral blood mononuclear cells, taken before pregnancy. The receptors stem from a female donor with multiple sclerosis, enrolled in a pregnancy study.

The chain links TRBV30 to TRBJ2-3, with TRBD2 matching over 7 bases. Trimming removed 4 bases from V and 2 bases from J; junction bases left unmatched: 12. The CDR3 is made up of 16 amino acids. CDR1 and CDR2 from the germline V gene are GTSNPN and SVGIG (reference sequence). The CDR3 loop reads CAWTTAASGYTDTQYF. CDR3 in DNA: TGTGCCTGGACGACCGCCGCTAGCGGCTACACAGATACGCAGTATTTT.

The chain recombines TRBV7-9 with TRBJ1-2; tentative D call: TRBD1 (6 bases). CDR3 size: 13 residues. CDR1 SEHNR and CDR2 FQNEAQ come from the germline V gene (reference sequence). V was cut by 5 bases and J by 8 bases, with 15 bases left in between. Written as DNA, the CDR3 is TGTGCCAGCAGCCCCGTCGGGACATGGGGCTACACCTTC. Encoded protein: CASSPVGTWGYTF.

This chain joins TRBV6-1 and TRBJ1-5, with D perhaps TRBD1 (6 bases). This CDR3 spans 16 amino acids. Trimming cost V 2 bases and J 0 bases, with 11 bases left between them. The germline gives CDR1 MNHNS, CDR2 SASEGT. Written as DNA, the CDR3 is TGTGCCAGCAGTGAAAACACAGGGAATAGCAATCAGCCCCAGCATTTT. It translates to CASSENTGNSNQPQHF.

V is TRBV5-1 and J is TRBJ1-4, with 9 bases identical to TRBD1. Per germline, CDR1 SGHRS and CDR2 YFSETQ. Germline trimming cut 2 bases from V and 8 bases from J; bases unmatched to any gene: 7. The CDR3 is 15 amino acids. CDR3 loop: CASSLRQGGGEKLFF. CDR3 nucleotides: TGCGCCAGCAGCTTACGACAGGGGGGAGGAGAAAAACTGTTTTTT.

This chain connects TRBV11-1 to TRBJ2-3; TRBD2 matches 13 bases. With 5 bases clipped from V and 3 bases from J, the junction kept 8 bases outside the gene matches. Germline loops: CDR1 SGHAT, CDR2 FQDESV (reference sequence). The CDR3 covers 17 residues. CDR3 in DNA: TGTGCCAGCAGCCTCGGACTAGCGGGGGAGGGAACAGATACGCAGTATTTT. Encoded protein: CASSLGLAGEGTDTQYF.

The J gene is TRBJ2-7, the V gene TRBV20-1; D gene uncertain. Trimming took 6 bases from V and 3 from J, leaving 9 bases between them. The germline gives CDR1 DFQATT, CDR2 SNEGSKA (reference sequence). The CDR3 is 11 amino acids. The CDR3 nucleotides read TGCAGTGCCTTATCGAGCTACGAGCAGTACTTC. This gives the protein CSALSSYEQYF.

The chain employs TRBV27 and TRBJ2-2, with D perhaps TRBD2 (6 bases). The ends were cut back, 2 bases at V and 8 bases at J, with 15 bases in the middle. The germline V gene has CDR1 MNHEY and CDR2 SMNVEV (reference sequence). The CDR3 extends over 15 amino acids. CDR3 residues: CASSLRAGGGGELFF. CDR3 DNA sequence: TGTGCCAGCAGTTTAAGGGCGGGTGGAGGGGGGGAGCTGTTTTTT.

V and J are TRBV29-1 and TRBJ1-4, with D uncertain. The CDR3 totals 15 residues. V was pared by 3 bases and J by 2 bases, with 13 bases between. Germline assignment: CDR1 SQVTM and CDR2 ANQGSEA. This chain's CDR3 is CSVEPASGTNEKLFF. Here the CDR3 DNA reads TGCAGCGTTGAGCCGGCGAGCGGGACTAATGAAAAACTGTTTTTT.

V gene TRBV7-3 combines with J gene TRBJ2-1; weak D call: TRBD2 (5 bases). The CDR3 extends over 17 amino acids. The germline V gene encodes CDR1 SGHTA and CDR2 FQGTGA. V lost 4 bases and J 1 base, leaving 17 bases between the germline ends. CDR3 sequence reads: CASSSHPGSTSYNEQFF. CDR3 DNA sequence: TGTGCCAGCAGCTCCCATCCGGGGTCAACTTCCTACAATGAGCAGTTCTTC.

The gene calls are TRBV7-2 and TRBJ1-5, with D possibly being TRBD1 (5 bases). CDR3 size: 16 residues. CDR1 SGHTA and CDR2 FQGNSA come from the germline V gene. V lost 3 bases and J 1 base, leaving 13 bases between the germline ends. CDR3 coding DNA: TGTGCCAGCAGCTTTATGACGGGGGGGAGCAATCAGCCCCAGCATTTT. Translating gives CASSFMTGGSNQPQHF.

V is TRBV11-3 and J is TRBJ2-3; D perhaps matches TRBD1 (6 bases). V lost 3 bases to trimming and J lost 7 bases, with 11 bases between them. From germline, CDR1 is SGHNT and CDR2 YENEEA. This CDR3 contains 13 residues. The CDR3 DNA reads as TGTGCCAGCAGCTTGACAGGAGAAAATACGCAGTATTTT. Protein product: CASSLTGENTQYF.

The chain links TRBV6-5 to TRBJ2-7; 10 bases fit TRBD1. This CDR3 is 13 amino acids long. Germline loops: CDR1 MNHEY, CDR2 SVGAGI. With V trimmed by 9 bases and J by 6 bases, 8 bases remained unmatched. The DNA for the CDR3 is TGTGCCAGTCAACCGGGACAGGGGCTCGAGCAGTACTTC. Protein sequence: CASQPGQGLEQYF.

This clone was observed once. Other DNA sequences in this sample translate to the same CDR3. The chain carries TRBV19 and TRBJ2-1; 15 bases map to TRBD2. CDR1 and CDR2 (germline): LNHDA, SQIVND (reference sequence). Losses at the gene ends were 5 bases for V and 0 bases for J; bases not matched to a gene: 5. The CDR3 sequence is 18 residues long. This CDR3 is CASSLGLAGGSSYNEQFF. The CDR3 nucleotides read TGTGCCAGTAGTTTGGGACTAGCGGGAGGCAGCTCCTACAATGAGCAGTTCTTC.

This clone was detected only once. The CDR3 DNA sequence: TGTGCCACCGGACATACCAACAATCAGCCCCAGCATTTT. This gives the protein CATGHTNNQPQHF. The chain has TRBV15 and TRBJ1-5, with a weak D call TRBD1 (5 bases). Germline CDR1 LNHNV, CDR2 YYDKDF (reference sequence). The V and J ends lost 8 bases and 3 bases respectively, with 11 bases between them. The CDR3 extends over 13 amino acids.

The CDR3, as DNA: TGTGCCAGCAGTCCGAATGGGGACAGGGTGGGCAATCAGCCCCAGCATTTT. It yields the protein CASSPNGDRVGNQPQHF. The chain is built from TRBV27 and TRBJ1-5, with TRBD1 matching over 9 bases. V lost 5 bases, J lost 2 bases, and 10 bases stayed unmatched. Per germline, CDR1 MNHEY and CDR2 SMNVEV (reference sequence). The CDR3 has 17 residues.

The chain carries TRBV7-9 and TRBJ2-1; tentative D call: TRBD2 (5 bases). The length of the CDR3 is 16 residues. Trimming took off 5 bases at V and 7 bases at J, with 21 bases between the two ends. Germline assignment: CDR1 SEHNR and CDR2 FQNEAQ (reference sequence). The CDR3 DNA is TGTGCCAGCAGCCCAGGAACAAGCGGCCAAGGGAATGAGCAGTTCTTC. This encodes CASSPGTSGQGNEQFF.